A selection of T cell receptor beta chains follows, all from one sample in a study of T cell responses to AZD1222 COVID-19 vaccine. Data came from immunoSEQ multiplex PCR; TCRdb stores just in-frame clones and leaves some out. Of around 140,000 clones in the sample, about 93% were seen once. The starting material was peripheral blood, obtained on day 0 of AZD1222 vaccination. The receptors here all came from an adult in good health. CDR3s include the opening cysteine and the closing phenylalanine or tryptophan. The order of the fields is clone size, J gene, D gene, V gene, CDR3 protein, CDR3 DNA. A D gene is named only where the DNA matches it firmly. Only some rows state a clone size, as once, few, many or a class for expanded clones.

clone size: once; J gene: TRBJ2-1; D gene: TRBD2; V gene: TRBV9; CDR3 protein: CASSARGETSAYNEQFF; CDR3 DNA: TGTGCCAGCAGCGCCCGAGGGGAGACTAGCGCTTACAATGAGCAGTTCTTC
clone size: -; J gene: TRBJ2-5; D gene: TRBD2; V gene: TRBV7-2; CDR3 protein: CASSLLAGVRETQYF; CDR3 DNA: TGTGCCAGCTCCTTGCTAGCGGGAGTAAGGGAGACCCAGTACTTC
clone size: -; J gene: TRBJ1-2; D gene: -; V gene: TRBV18; CDR3 protein: CASSPSEGDYGYTF; CDR3 DNA: TGTGCCAGCTCACCCTCAGAGGGGGACTATGGCTACACCTTC
clone size: once; J gene: TRBJ2-2; D gene: -; V gene: TRBV3-1/TRBV3-2; CDR3 protein: CASSQRRGRNTGELFF; CDR3 DNA: TGTGCCAGCAGCCAACGACGGGGGCGGAACACCGGGGAGCTGTTTTTT
clone size: -; J gene: TRBJ2-7; D gene: -; V gene: TRBV7-9; CDR3 protein: CASSLTWDGNSYEQYF; CDR3 DNA: TGTGCCAGCAGCTTAACTTGGGACGGGAACTCCTACGAGCAGTACTTC
clone size: once; J gene: TRBJ1-2; D gene: -; V gene: TRBV7-3; CDR3 protein: CASSLSGRNGYTF; CDR3 DNA: TGTGCCAGCAGCTTATCAGGGAGGAACGGCTACACCTTC
clone size: -; J gene: TRBJ1-5; D gene: -; V gene: TRBV25-1; CDR3 protein: CASSGVGPQHF; CDR3 DNA: TGTGCCAGCAGTGGCGTCGGGCCCCAGCATTTT
clone size: -; J gene: TRBJ2-7; D gene: -; V gene: TRBV10-1; CDR3 protein: CASTDTIGGIQYF; CDR3 DNA: TGCGCCAGCACAGATACCATAGGGGGGATACAGTACTTC
clone size: -; J gene: TRBJ2-3; D gene: -; V gene: TRBV11-3; CDR3 protein: CASSPEGLTDTQYF; CDR3 DNA: TGTGCCAGCTCCCCCGAAGGGTTGACAGATACGCAGTATTTT
clone size: -; J gene: TRBJ2-3; D gene: -; V gene: TRBV10-3; CDR3 protein: CAISGTAISTDTQYF; CDR3 DNA: TGTGCCATCAGTGGGACAGCTATCTCCACAGATACGCAGTATTTT
clone size: -; J gene: TRBJ1-2; D gene: -; V gene: TRBV18; CDR3 protein: CASSEGRVGYTF; CDR3 DNA: TGTGCCAGCTCTGAGGGACGTGTGGGCTACACCTTC
clone size: -; J gene: TRBJ2-3; D gene: -; V gene: TRBV4-1; CDR3 protein: CASSQEKGLIALDTDTQYF; CDR3 DNA: TGCGCCAGCAGCCAAGAGAAAGGGCTAATAGCCTTAGACACAGATACGCAGTATTTT
clone size: -; J gene: TRBJ2-1; D gene: -; V gene: TRBV12-3/TRBV12-4; CDR3 protein: CASSLGSYNEQFF; CDR3 DNA: TGTGCCAGCAGTTTGGGCAGTTACAATGAGCAGTTCTTC
clone size: once; J gene: TRBJ2-7; D gene: -; V gene: TRBV9; CDR3 protein: CASSAGWSPNLYEQYF; CDR3 DNA: TGTGCCAGCAGCGCCGGGTGGTCCCCTAACCTCTACGAGCAGTACTTC
clone size: -; J gene: TRBJ1-2; D gene: -; V gene: TRBV7-9; CDR3 protein: CASSLVNSQYGYTF; CDR3 DNA: TGTGCCAGCAGCTTAGTCAACAGTCAATATGGCTACACCTTC
clone size: -; J gene: TRBJ1-6; D gene: -; V gene: TRBV19; CDR3 protein: CASSINAIGTSYNSPLHF; CDR3 DNA: TGTGCCAGTAGTATTAATGCGATCGGAACCTCCTATAATTCACCCCTCCACTTT